Listed below are T cell receptor beta chains from one sample, sequenced in a study of blood T cells in healthy people across ages. TCRdb ran MiXCR on the 5' RACE reads and lists one entry per CDR3 protein. This sample has 1.5 million to 2 million distinct CDR3 sequences, with around half found just once. Sequenced input: blood. These receptor sequences come from a woman aged 40 to 50 in good health. Both conserved end residues are part of each CDR3. A D gene is named only where the DNA matches it firmly. Rows give clone size only sometimes, using once, few, many, or a class for an expanded clone.

cdr3_length	v_call	clone_size	j_call	d_call	cdr3_nt	cdr3_aa
16	TRBV27	NA	TRBJ2-1	TRBD2	TGTGCCAGCAGTACACTAGCGGGGGGGAACTACAATGAGCAGTTCTTC	CASSTLAGGNYNEQFF
14	TRBV7-9	once	TRBJ1-1	NA	TGTGCCAGCAGCTCCCGAGGGGGTATTGTTGAAGCTTTCTTT	CASSSRGGIVEAFF
14	TRBV25-1	NA	TRBJ2-7	NA	TGTGCCAGCAGCCCGACCCCTACGCCCTACGAGCAGTACTTC	CASSPTPTPYEQYF
17	TRBV5-5	NA	TRBJ2-7	TRBD1	TGTGCCAGCAGCTTTAGTGGTCTGGACAGGGGAACCTACGAGCAGTACTTC	CASSFSGLDRGTYEQYF
14	TRBV25-1	NA	TRBJ2-7	TRBD1	TGTGCCAGCAGTGGGGACAGGAGGTTTTACGAGCAGTACTTC	CASSGDRRFYEQYF
15	TRBV20-1	few	TRBJ2-4	NA	TGCAGTGCTGACCCCGGGGGTATGGCCAAAAACATTCAGTACTTC	CSADPGGMAKNIQYF
15	TRBV2	few	TRBJ2-1	TRBD2	TGTGCCAGCAGTGCCATAGCGGGGGGATACAATGAGCAGTTCTTC	CASSAIAGGYNEQFF
15	TRBV20-1	NA	TRBJ2-3	TRBD1	TGCAGTGCTCCCGCCGGACAGGGCCGCACAGATACGCAGTATTTT	CSAPAGQGRTDTQYF
16	TRBV21-1	NA	TRBJ1-4	NA	TGTGCCAGCAGCCCGGACAGGCACGCAACTAATGAAAAACTGTTTTTT	CASSPDRHATNEKLFF
14	TRBV10-3	NA	TRBJ2-7	NA	TGTGCCATCAGTGTACAACAGCTGTCCTACGAGCAGTACTTC	CAISVQQLSYEQYF
17	TRBV27	NA	TRBJ1-2	TRBD1	TGTGCCAGCAGTCCCCAGACAGGGGGCGCTTATGGCTATGGCTACACCTTC	CASSPQTGGAYGYGYTF
15	TRBV28	NA	TRBJ2-7	NA	TGTGCCAGCAGGGGGCTGGACACAGCTTTCTACGAGCAGTACTTC	CASRGLDTAFYEQYF
15	TRBV12-3/TRBV12-4	few	TRBJ1-6	NA	TGTGCCAGCAGTTTATGGGGCAGGGAGTATTCACCCCTCCACTTT	CASSLWGREYSPLHF
15	TRBV29-1	many	TRBJ2-7	TRBD1	TGCAGCGTCGCTAGGGACAGCCAAAACTCCTACGAGCAGTACTTC	CSVARDSQNSYEQYF
13	TRBV6-5	once	TRBJ2-7	TRBD1	TGTGCCAGCAGACGACAGGGGGCGCTCGAGCAGTACTTC	CASRRQGALEQYF
12	TRBV20-1	once	TRBJ1-4	NA	TGCAGTGCTAGAGGTGGCCTTGAAAAACTGTTTTTT	CSARGGLEKLFF
14	TRBV7-2	NA	TRBJ2-4	NA	TGTGCCAGCAGCTTCCGCAGGATCCAAAACATTCAGTACTTC	CASSFRRIQNIQYF
15	TRBV11-2	NA	TRBJ2-7	NA	TGTGCCAGCAGTCTGGGACGGGGCTTTCCCTACGAGCAGTACTTC	CASSLGRGFPYEQYF
15	TRBV4-1	NA	TRBJ2-1	TRBD2	TGCGCCAGCAGCATCGAGCGGGGGGCCTACAATGGGCAGTTCTTC	CASSIERGAYNGQFF
15	TRBV4-3	few	TRBJ2-3	NA	TGCGCCAGCAGCCAAGTATACAGGTTCACAGATACGCAGTATTTT	CASSQVYRFTDTQYF
14	TRBV11-2	few	TRBJ2-7	NA	TGTGCCAGCAGCTTTAGACAGGACTCCTACGAGCAGTACTTC	CASSFRQDSYEQYF
16	TRBV12-3/TRBV12-4	NA	TRBJ1-6	NA	TGTGCCAGCAGTTTTCCTAGGGGCACGGGGAATTCACCCCTCCACTTT	CASSFPRGTGNSPLHF
15	TRBV2	NA	TRBJ2-7	NA	TGTGCCAGCAGTGAACTCGGAGCAGGGGACTACGAGCAGTACTTC	CASSELGAGDYEQYF
17	TRBV4-2	NA	TRBJ2-1	NA	TGTGCCAGCAGCCAAGATAGCTCGGGGGCGTTCTACAATGAGCAGTTCTTC	CASSQDSSGAFYNEQFF
14	TRBV27	NA	TRBJ2-1	NA	TGTGCCAGCAGGCTAACAGGGATCTACAATGAGCAGTTCTTC	CASRLTGIYNEQFF
13	TRBV7-8	NA	TRBJ2-7	TRBD1	TGTGCCAGCAGCCGCAGACAGGGCTACGAGCAGTACTTC	CASSRRQGYEQYF
17	TRBV3-1	few	TRBJ2-4	NA	TGTGCCAGCAGCCAAGATAAAGGAGTCGGGGCCAAAAACATTCAGTACTTC	CASSQDKGVGAKNIQYF
15	TRBV20-1	NA	TRBJ1-2	NA	TGCAGTGCTAAATCGCGACAGCTTATTAACTATGGCTACACCTTC	CSAKSRQLINYGYTF
15	TRBV20-1	NA	TRBJ1-2	TRBD1	TGCAGTGGAAGAAATCCAAAAGGGACAGGGTATGGCTACACCTTC	CSGRNPKGTGYGYTF
14	TRBV7-6	NA	TRBJ1-6	TRBD1	TGTGCCAGCGGTACCGGGACAGGAAATTCACCCCTCCACTTT	CASGTGTGNSPLHF
14	TRBV20-1	NA	TRBJ2-3	NA	TGCAGTGCTCCCGGCAGGCGAAGGACAGATACGCAGTATTTT	CSAPGRRRTDTQYF
16	TRBV27	NA	TRBJ1-2	TRBD1	TGTGCCAGCACCAGCACTTGGGGACAGGGGCACTATGGCTACACCTTC	CASTSTWGQGHYGYTF
12	TRBV15	NA	TRBJ2-1	NA	TGTGCCACCGGGGACGGATACAATGAGCAGTTCTTC	CATGDGYNEQFF
20	TRBV12-3/TRBV12-4	NA	TRBJ2-1	TRBD2	TGTGCCAGCAGTTCCCTGAGGACTAGCGGGGGGAGTTTCAATTACAATGAGCAGTTCTTC	CASSSLRTSGGSFNYNEQFF
13	TRBV20-1	NA	TRBJ2-3	NA	TGCAGTGCTGCTGGTGGGAGTCCAGATACGCAGTATTTT	CSAAGGSPDTQYF
15	TRBV6-5	few	TRBJ2-5	NA	TGTGCCAGCAGTTCCGCGGGGGCCGGCCGGGAGACCCAGTACTTC	CASSSAGAGRETQYF
14	TRBV28	NA	TRBJ1-2	NA	TGTGCCAGCAGTTGGGAGACCCCTAACTATGGCTACACCTTC	CASSWETPNYGYTF
15	TRBV6-5	many	TRBJ2-3	NA	TGTGCCAGCAGTTACCTTGGGGGTGGAACAGATACGCAGTATTTT	CASSYLGGGTDTQYF
12	TRBV20-1	once	TRBJ2-7	NA	TGCAGTGCTAGAGATTTTGGAAACGAGCAGTACTTC	CSARDFGNEQYF